These 9 T cell receptor beta chains were sequenced from one sample in a study of cytomegalovirus exposure and HLA in healthy donors. The PCR was carried out with 60 Vbeta primers and 13 Jbeta primers. Libraries were prepared by immunoSEQ multiplex PCR; TCRdb keeps only in-frame clonotypes and omits some of them. Seen here are 150,000 or so clones, approximately 70% observed once, and the top ten hold 1.5% to 2%. The sample consisted of PBMCs. These receptors were obtained from a woman between 18 and 29 years old in good health and CMV-seronegative.

This chain links TRBV7-2 with TRBJ2-7, with 8 bases aligning to TRBD2. The ends lost 3 bases at V and 3 bases at J; junction bases unmatched: 7. The CDR3 consists of 15 residues. Germline V gene sequence: CDR1 SGHTA, CDR2 FQGNSA. This CDR3 reads CASSLAIAGNYEQYV. The CDR3 DNA follows: TGTGCCAGCAGCTTGGCGATAGCGGGGAACTACGAGCAGTACGTC.

Concerning this clone: The same CDR3 is also encoded by other DNA sequences in this sample. The chain joins TRBV10-3 to TRBJ1-1, with D unresolved. Per germline, CDR1 ENHRY and CDR2 SYGVKD. CDR3 length: 14 amino acids. With 0 bases removed from V and 4 bases from J, the gap between germline ends came to 9 bases. The CDR3 sequence is CAISESTGRTEAFF. DNA for the CDR3: TGTGCCATCAGTGAGTCGACTGGCCGCACTGAAGCTTTCTTT.

The V and J genes are TRBV2 and TRBJ1-5, with a weak D call TRBD1 (6 bases). Germline values: CDR1 SNHLY, CDR2 FYNNEI. Trimming removed 7 bases from V and 7 bases from J, with 11 bases in between. This CDR3 is 12 amino acids long. In nucleotides, the CDR3 is TGTGCCAGCACCCAAGGGGGACAGCCCCAGCATTTT. Translated: CASTQGGQPQHF.

V usage is TRBV28 and J usage is TRBJ1-5; D unclear. V lost 7 bases and J lost 7, with 23 bases in between. Per germline, CDR1 MDHEN and CDR2 SYDVKM. The length of the CDR3 is 16 residues. In nucleotides, the CDR3 is TGTGCCAGCACGGGATCGGTAATATTAAGCGGGCAGCCCCAGCATTTT. Translation gives CASTGSVILSGQPQHF.

Only a few counts were recorded for this clone. The rearrangement uses TRBV11-3 and TRBJ2-7; D may be TRBD1 (6 bases). The CDR3 is made up of 15 amino acids. Germline V CDR1 and CDR2: SGHNT, YENEEA. V shed 5 bases and J shed 0 bases, with 14 bases lying between them. CDR3 nucleotide sequence: TGTGCCAGCAGCCGGACCCCACAGGGCTCCTACGAGCAGTACGTC. Translating it yields CASSRTPQGSYEQYV.

In this sample, this clone turned up a few times. This chain uses TRBV2 with TRBJ1-6; D gene ambiguous. The germline V and J ends were trimmed by 0 bases and 8 bases, with 14 bases remaining between them. From germline, CDR1 is SNHLY and CDR2 FYNNEI. The length of the CDR3 is 16 residues. CDR3 in amino acids: CASSEALARAHSPLHF. CDR3 DNA sequence: TGTGCCAGCAGTGAAGCGCTGGCCCGTGCCCATTCACCCCTCCACTTT.

This clone was seen a few times. The V gene is TRBV10-2, the J gene TRBJ2-7; TRBD1 matches 7 bases. The ends lost 7 bases at V and 3 bases at J; junction bases unmatched: 6. CDR1 WSHSY and CDR2 SAAADI come from the germline V gene. The CDR3 length is 13 residues. CDR3 in amino acids: CASTPGQRYEQYF. CDR3 in DNA: TGCGCCAGCACCCCGGGACAGCGCTACGAGCAGTACTTC.

This clone was detected only a few times. The chain recombines TRBV14 with TRBJ2-1; D possibly corresponds to TRBD1 (5 bases). This CDR3 region has 13 residues. Germline values: CDR1 SGHDN, CDR2 FVKESK. Trimming removed 1 base from V and 4 bases from J, with 5 bases in between. In DNA form, the CDR3 reads TGTGCCAGCAGCCAAGCAGGGTACAATGAGCAGTTCTTC. Translating it yields CASSQAGYNEQFF.

The V and J genes are TRBV7-2 and TRBJ1-4; 9 bases are shared with TRBD1. The CDR3 has 15 residues. Trimming cost V 5 bases and J 7 bases; bases outside gene matches: 8. Germline V lookup: CDR1 SGHTA, CDR2 FQGNSA. The CDR3 nucleotides are TGTGCCAGCAGCGATTCCGGGACAGGGAGTGAAAAACTGTTTTTT. Translating gives CASSDSGTGSEKLFF.